This TCR beta chain was recorded in a study of T cell repertoires in cytomegalovirus infection. Study-wide results and caveats: The ex vivo response was dominated by HLA-C-restricted CMV-specific TCR beta clonotypes.

TCRdb independently ran MiXCR on the reads; one entry per CDR3 protein. Among approximately 320,000 distinct CDR3 sequences listed, around a tenth were seen once. This clonotype came up a few times. Antigen: not known. It is likely a read error, because the conserved phenylalanine at the end of the CDR3 is missing. The CDR3 spans 14 residues. V lost 3 bases, J lost 4 bases, and 13 bases lay in between. Germline-derived CDR1 and CDR2 are SGHNT and YYREEE (reference sequence). The V and J genes are TRBV5-4 and TRBJ1-1; D may be TRBD1 (5 bases). Material: PBMCs. This clonotype was obtained from a human donor in good health (CMV status not recorded). Some clones in this sample may be carry-over from other donors' samples. The DNA for the CDR3 is TGTGCCAGCAGCTGGGAGGCAGGGTCCACTGAAGCTTTCCTT. This sequence encodes CASSWEAGSTEAFL.